This is a list of T cell receptor beta chains from one sample in a study of blood T cell repertoires in COVID-19. The method was immunoSEQ multiplex PCR; TCRdb's version includes in-frame clones alone and lacks a portion of them. Altogether about 170,000 clones are present, approximately 80% being singletons, with the ten largest covering nearly 15%. Sequencing was performed on PBMCs or T cells enriched from blood (not recorded which). Receptor source: a man between 45 and 60 years old who had recovered from COVID-19. Each CDR3 is given with its conserved first and last residue. Fields, in order: J gene, V gene, D gene, clone size, CDR3 protein, CDR3 DNA. The D gene is left open where the match is weak. Clone size is not always given. Where it is, it says once, few, many or a class for expanded clones.

j_call: TRBJ1-2; v_call: TRBV28; d_call: .; clone_size: .; cdr3_aa: CASSEPTPSYGYTF; cdr3_nt: TGTGCCAGCAGTGAACCGACACCCTCGTATGGCTACACCTTC
j_call: TRBJ2-1; v_call: TRBV9; d_call: TRBD1; clone_size: .; cdr3_aa: CASSFSGQKSSEQFF; cdr3_nt: TGTGCCAGCAGCTTCTCGGGACAGAAGAGTAGTGAGCAGTTCTTC
j_call: TRBJ2-7; v_call: TRBV18; d_call: TRBD1; clone_size: .; cdr3_aa: CASSPPGQGYEQYF; cdr3_nt: TGTGCCAGCTCACCACCGGGACAGGGGTACGAGCAGTACTTC
j_call: TRBJ2-2; v_call: TRBV7-9; d_call: .; clone_size: .; cdr3_aa: CASSPVMLPGELFF; cdr3_nt: TGTGCCAGCAGCCCGGTAATGCTCCCCGGGGAGCTGTTTTTT
j_call: TRBJ1-2; v_call: TRBV5-6; d_call: TRBD1; clone_size: .; cdr3_aa: CASTSRDRARGYTF; cdr3_nt: TGTGCCAGCACCTCAAGGGACAGGGCAAGAGGCTACACCTTC
j_call: TRBJ2-5; v_call: TRBV5-1; d_call: .; clone_size: .; cdr3_aa: CASSLVQSRETQYF; cdr3_nt: TGCGCCAGCAGCTTGGTTCAGTCGCGGGAGACCCAGTACTTC
j_call: TRBJ1-5; v_call: TRBV29-1; d_call: .; clone_size: .; cdr3_aa: CSVVAGDSNQPQHF; cdr3_nt: TGCAGCGTTGTGGCAGGGGATAGCAATCAGCCCCAGCATTTT
j_call: TRBJ1-2; v_call: TRBV5-6; d_call: .; clone_size: .; cdr3_aa: CASSLAGKTNYGYTF; cdr3_nt: TGTGCCAGCAGCTTGGCAGGGAAGACTAACTATGGCTACACCTTC
j_call: TRBJ1-5; v_call: TRBV2; d_call: .; clone_size: once; cdr3_aa: CASSGFRQSNQPQHF; cdr3_nt: TGTGCCAGCAGTGGATTTCGACAGAGCAATCAGCCCCAGCATTTT
j_call: TRBJ2-1; v_call: TRBV28; d_call: .; clone_size: .; cdr3_aa: CASSFRGTKHYNEQFF; cdr3_nt: TGTGCCAGCAGTTTCCGAGGGACAAAACACTACAATGAGCAGTTCTTC
j_call: TRBJ2-7; v_call: TRBV28; d_call: .; clone_size: .; cdr3_aa: CASSSPVRQYF; cdr3_nt: TGTGCCAGCAGTTCCCCGGTGAGGCAGTACTTC